This T cell receptor beta chain was retrieved from a study of glioma-infiltrating T cells. A note on this clonotype: Its antigen is unidentified.

Study outcomes and limitations: Above-expected tissue-blood divergence occurred in all gliomas, most in low-grade ones. Very few CDR3 sequences were shared between tissue and blood.

Using RNA template, CDR3s of TCR alpha and beta were amplified with iRepertoire arm-PCR. TCRdb independently ran MiXCR on the multiplex PCR reads; one entry per CDR3 protein. Among roughly 200,000 distinct CDR3 sequences, around 45% were seen once, and the ten largest hold roughly 5.4%. V was pared by 4 bases and J by 2 bases, with 7 bases of the junction left unmatched. Germline V CDR1 and CDR2: KGHSH, LQKENI. CDR3 size: 16 residues. The rearrangement uses TRBV18 and TRBJ2-3; 9 bases fit TRBD2. The sequence came from a human donor with low-grade glioma or glioblastoma, undergoing nonglioma brain surgery, or in good health (not recorded which). The sequencing input was glioma tissue, nonneoplastic brain tissue, or PBMCs (not recorded which). The CDR3 DNA sequence: TGTGCCAGCTCACTCGGGGGACTAGCAATCACAGATACGCAGTATTTT. This sequence encodes CASSLGGLAITDTQYF.